These T cell receptor beta chains were read from a single sample in a study of T cells in Graves' hyperthyroidism and ophthalmopathy. TCRdb ran MiXCR on the multiplex PCR reads and lists one entry per CDR3 protein. The sample consists of about 540,000 distinct CDR3 sequences, 46% of them appearing once. What was sequenced was peripheral blood or thyroid tissue (not recorded which). These receptors were taken from a woman aged 18-29 years with Graves' hyperthyroidism. The CDR3 runs from the conserved cysteine through the conserved F or W. Each record gives: J gene, D gene, clone size, V gene, CDR3 protein, CDR3 DNA. The D gene is left open where the match is weak. Rows may omit the clone size; those that give it use once, few, many or a size class.

TRBJ1-5 | NA | many | TRBV6-1 | CASSEAELLSPQHF | TGTGCCAGCAGTGAAGCGGAACTCTTGTCGCCCCAGCATTTT
TRBJ2-7 | NA | NA | TRBV20-1 | CSASRQAF | TGCAGTGCTAGTAGGCAGGCCTTC
TRBJ2-1 | TRBD2 | NA | TRBV24-1 | CATSSKFMAGGYNEQFF | TGTGCCACCAGTAGTAAATTTATGGCGGGAGGATACAATGAGCAGTTCTTC
TRBJ1-4 | NA | NA | TRBV2 | CASTARAEKLFF | TGTGCCAGCACCGCCAGGGCTGAAAAACTGTTTTTT
TRBJ2-7 | TRBD2 | once | TRBV10-2 | CAISEASGTCEQYF | TGCGCCATCAGTGAGGCTAGCGGGACCTGCGAGCAGTACTTC
TRBJ1-1 | NA | once | TRBV19 | CATGTGDTEAFF | TGTGCCACTGGGACTGGGGACACTGAAGCTTTCTTT
TRBJ2-7 | NA | many | TRBV7-6 | CASSLDTPGAVVVEQYF | TGTGCCAGCAGCTTGGACACCCCCGGGGCGGTGGTTGTTGAGCAGTACTTC
TRBJ2-7 | NA | many | TRBV5-1 | CASSLVRGNYEQYF | TGCGCCAGCAGCTTGGTGCGGGGAAACTACGAGCAGTACTTC
TRBJ1-2 | NA | many | TRBV20-1 | CSAQNLDYGYTF | TGCAGTGCTCAGAATCTTGACTATGGCTACACCTTC
TRBJ2-3 | NA | NA | TRBV5-1 | CASSTSAVGDTDTQYF | NA
TRBJ1-6 | TRBD1 | NA | TRBV13 | CASSPRTGAVSPLHF | TGTGCCAGCAGCCCCCGGACAGGGGCGGTCTCACCCCTCCACTTT
TRBJ1-5 | NA | many | TRBV20-1 | CSARTGTTNQPQHF | TGCAGTGCTAGGACCGGGACAACCAATCAGCCCCAGCATTTT
TRBJ2-7 | NA | NA | TRBV27 | CATQASVSSYEQYF | TGTGCCACCCAGGCTAGCGTGAGCTCCTACGAGCAGTACTTC
TRBJ2-7 | NA | NA | TRBV11-3 | CASSFLGLRADEQYF | TGTGCCAGCAGCTTTCTGGGTCTCAGGGCGGACGAGCAGTACTTC
TRBJ2-7 | NA | NA | TRBV24-1 | CATSDNAGYEQYF | TGTGCCACCAGTGATAACGCGGGATACGAGCAGTACTTC
TRBJ2-2 | NA | many | TRBV11-3 | CASNRNTGELFF | TGTGCCAGCAACAGGAACACCGGGGAGCTGTTTTTT
TRBJ1-1 | NA | few | TRBV7-8 | CASSLPGGLITEAFF | TGCGCCAGCAGCTTACCCGGCGGACTTATCACTGAAGCTTTCTTT
TRBJ2-5 | TRBD2 | NA | TRBV25-1 | CASSEGLAGEETQYF | TGTGCCAGCAGTGAGGGACTAGCGGGAGAAGAGACCCAGTACTTC
TRBJ2-5 | NA | NA | TRBV7-2 | CASSLVGAWEGTQYF | TGTGCCAGCAGCTTAGTCGGGGCATGGGAAGGGACCCAGTACTTC